This TCR beta chain was recovered during a study of naive and memory T cell subsets (dated by TCRdb to about 2017). For context, the study as a whole: According to the figure summarizing the samples, there were ten or so blood donors, 7 tuberculin skin test biopsies and 3 saline control biopsies. PCR2 was typically run as a SYBR Green qPCR and stopped at a set threshold, although low-input samples could use end-point PCR of 5 to 6 cycles instead.

What the research found in general, with its limitations: The potential sensitivity of the RNA-based method to TCR transcript changes with T cell activation and differentiation was acknowledged.

The study described a robust, sensitive protocol for amplifying, sequencing and analyzing TCRs, using 3' ligation of a UMI-containing oligonucleotide to TCR cDNA. Whole blood analysis involved drawing over 2 ml of peripheral blood from adult healthy volunteers into Tempus tubes and then extracting RNA following the manufacturer's instructions. Total RNA was used without cell sorting and was treated with RQ1 DNase before reverse transcription, with a target input of about 1 to 1,100 ng. To check how robust the pipeline was in samples where T cells make up a minority population, libraries were built from skin biopsies and whole blood. The library was obtained by 5' RACE. Four rounds of PCR, run with the SP2 primer together with nested alpha and beta constant region primers, were used to amplify the ligated cDNA. For the blood and skin samples, TCR RNA was reverse transcribed with SuperScript IV using primers for the alpha and beta constant regions. Using T4 RNA ligase 1, an oligonucleotide carrying both the Illumina SP2 primer and a UMI was ligated onto the 3' end of the cDNA. To prevent hairpin formation, the 12-nucleotide UMI was made up of two random hexamers with an eight-base spacer between them. From the second PCR onward, TCR alpha and beta chain libraries were processed separately and dual indexed for multiplexing. After pooling, the indexed libraries were analyzed by capillary electrophoresis and sequenced on either an Illumina MiSeq or NextSeq. PhiX DNA at about 4.5-7.5% was added to the libraries to raise base diversity and improve cluster recognition. Per the source publication's procedure: UMIs were extracted from read 2 by Demultiplexor and combined with the TCR sequence from read 1, and reads were split according to sample indices. V and J genes and V-J junctions were identified by Decombinator, which gave every TCR a five-part identifier that included V and J deletions. Collapsinator used UMIs to correct sequencing errors and PCR amplification heterogeneity, producing a UMI-based abundance for each TCR. CDR3Translator turned identifiers into nucleotide sequence, translated the nucleotide sequence into amino acids, and pulled out CDR3 regions based on terminal motifs. Error-corrected counts of alpha and beta TCRs from blood and skin were compared after being normalized to the amount of input RNA. TCRdb trimmed the raw reads at Q25, called clones with MiXCR and kept productive beta chains. For every CDR3 protein sequence, its rows merge into one entry that carries the most common genes and DNA. These V and J calls rely on TCRdb rather than the paper's analysis. The sample contains 25,000 to 35,000 distinct CDR3 sequences, roughly a sixth of them found a single time. Together, the top ten hold roughly 2.6% of the sample.

The CDR1 and CDR2 encoded by the germline V gene are SGHAT and FQNNGV. The CDR3 starts with the cysteine, ends with the phenylalanine, and has 14 residues. Of the read, only the CDR3 DNA is kept; its 42 bases are in frame from base 1. Trimming removed 2 bases from V and 0 bases from J, leaving 8 bases between the germline ends. This clonotype is characterized as medium-sized (0.01 to 0.1%). Which antigen it targets is not known. Per-nucleotide qualities are absent, and no much larger clonotype sits a single base away. Rearrangement joined TRBV11-2 to TRBJ2-7; possibly the D gene is TRBD2, per 6 matching bases. The TCR sequence derives from a female donor in good health. The CDR3 reads as follows: CASSLIAVSYEQYF. The nucleotide sequence is TGTGCCAGCAGCTTAATAGCGGTCTCCTACGAGCAGTACTTC.